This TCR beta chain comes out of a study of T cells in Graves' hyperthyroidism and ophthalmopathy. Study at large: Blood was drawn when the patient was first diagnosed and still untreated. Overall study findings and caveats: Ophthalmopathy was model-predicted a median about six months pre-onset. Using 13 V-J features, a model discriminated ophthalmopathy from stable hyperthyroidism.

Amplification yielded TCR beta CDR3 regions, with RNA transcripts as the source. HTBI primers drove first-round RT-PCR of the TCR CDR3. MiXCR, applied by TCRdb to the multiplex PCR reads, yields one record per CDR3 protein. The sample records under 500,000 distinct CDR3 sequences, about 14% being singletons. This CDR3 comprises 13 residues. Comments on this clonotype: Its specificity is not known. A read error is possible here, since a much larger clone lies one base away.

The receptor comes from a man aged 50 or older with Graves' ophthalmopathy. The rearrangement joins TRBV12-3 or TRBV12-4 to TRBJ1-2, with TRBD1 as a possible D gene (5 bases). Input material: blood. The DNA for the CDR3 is TGTGCCAGCAGTTTAACGGACAACTATGGCGACACCTTC. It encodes CASSLTDNYGDTF.